This record concerns one T cell receptor (beta chain) sequence. The target antigen is unknown. CDR1 and CDR2 from the germline V gene are SGHRS and YFSETQ. J gave up 0 bases and V 2 bases, and 5 bases lay outside the gene matches. The CDR3 length is 15 residues. The sample belongs to a study of vaccination effects on CD4 cells after COVID-19. Study-level results: Early post-infection timepoints were missing from the study, which also had few convalescent patients. Long after vaccination, the clones induced by infection and by vaccine shrank markedly in size.

Method: immunoSEQ multiplex PCR; TCRdb's copy keeps in-frame clones and lacks some. The sample includes 55,000 or so clones, approximately 70% of them seen just once. Before sequencing, viral peptide pools were used by the ViraFEST assay to expand antigen-specific CD4+ T cells. Subsequent to a culture period of 10 to 11 days, CD4+ T cells were isolated. The study found no prior SARS-CoV-2 infection in the vaccine recipients, who tested negative for nucleocapsid antibodies. The chain has TRBV5-1 and TRBJ2-7; 7 positions agree with TRBD1. The TCR sequence derives from a human donor who received a COVID-19 vaccine. This specimen consisted of CD4+ T cells from PBMCs cultured with SARS-CoV-2 spike peptides, obtained before COVID-19 vaccination. The CDR3 DNA reads as TGCGCCAGCAGCTTCGGACAGGTGAGCTCCTACGAGCAGTACTTC. Amino acids: CASSFGQVSSYEQYF.